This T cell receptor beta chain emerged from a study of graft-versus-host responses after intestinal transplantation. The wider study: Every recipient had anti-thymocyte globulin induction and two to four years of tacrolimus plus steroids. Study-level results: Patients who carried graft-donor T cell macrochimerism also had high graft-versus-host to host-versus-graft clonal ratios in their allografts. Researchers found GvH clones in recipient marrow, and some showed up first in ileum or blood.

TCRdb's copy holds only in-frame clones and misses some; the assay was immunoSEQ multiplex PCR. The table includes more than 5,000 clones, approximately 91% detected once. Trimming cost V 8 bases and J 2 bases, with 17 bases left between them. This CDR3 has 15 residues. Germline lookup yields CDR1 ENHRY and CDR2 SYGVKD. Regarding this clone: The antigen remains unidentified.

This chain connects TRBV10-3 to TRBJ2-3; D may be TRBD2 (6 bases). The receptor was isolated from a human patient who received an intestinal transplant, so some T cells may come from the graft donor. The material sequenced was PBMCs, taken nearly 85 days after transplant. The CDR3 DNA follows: TGTGCCATCCGAGCGGGCGGTGGGGTCACAGATACGCAGTATTTT. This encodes CAIRAGGGVTDTQYF.